These 18 T cell receptor beta chains were all obtained from the same sample, sequenced in a study of blood T cell repertoires in COVID-19. Profiling relied on immunoSEQ multiplex PCR, and the TCRdb table lists in-frame clones only, not all of them. Of 150,000 or so clones listed, roughly nine tenths are singletons. Sample: peripheral blood. The receptor set was obtained from a young man with COVID-19, enrolled during active disease.

The chain couples TRBV9 to TRBJ2-4, with 8 bases matching TRBD2. Trimming took 3 bases from V and 8 from J; bases not matched to a gene: 13. The CDR3 length is 16 residues. Germline CDR1 is SGDLS and CDR2 is YYNGEE. For the CDR3, the DNA is TGTGCCAGCAGCGCACCACCCAGCGGGAGTACGGACATTCAGTACTTC. This sequence encodes CASSAPPSGSTDIQYF.

The chain uses TRBV10-3 and TRBJ1-1; D is unresolved. Germline-derived CDR1 and CDR2 are ENHRY and SYGVKD. The CDR3 runs to 15 residues. Trimming left V 1 base short and J 1 base short, with 10 bases between. CDR3 sequence: CAISEWRFQNTEAFF. The CDR3 region has the DNA TGTGCCATCAGTGAGTGGAGGTTTCAGAACACTGAAGCTTTCTTT.

The chain is built from TRBV7-2 and TRBJ2-3; 7 nucleotides line up with TRBD1. Germline V gene data show CDR1 as SGHTA and CDR2 as FQGNSA. V lost 5 bases and J lost 2; bases outside the gene matches: 4. The CDR3 is made up of 14 amino acids. The CDR3 region has the DNA TGTGCCAGCAGCCCGGGACAGCTCACAGATACGCAGTATTTT. Its translation is CASSPGQLTDTQYF.

This chain links TRBV10-3 with TRBJ2-2, with 10 bases identical to TRBD1. This CDR3 is built from 14 residues. CDR1 and CDR2 (germline): ENHRY, SYGVKD. After removal of 4 bases from V and 6 bases from J, the junction contained 2 bases not matched to a gene. The CDR3 DNA sequence: TGTGCCATCAGTGGGACAGGGGGGGCCGGGGAGCTGTTTTTT. Amino acids: CAISGTGGAGELFF.

V and J are TRBV28 and TRBJ2-6; 7 bases are a match to TRBD1. Trimming cost V 5 bases and J 2 bases; bases outside gene matches: 6. The CDR3 covers 16 residues. Germline CDR1 is MDHEN and CDR2 is SYDVKM. In DNA, the CDR3 is TGTGCCAGCAGTAACCCTGACAGGGCTGGGGCCAACGTCCTGACTTTC. This encodes CASSNPDRAGANVLTF. Combining the CDR3 with reference TRBV28 and TRBJ2-6 gives the whole variable domain DVKVTQSSRYLVKRTGEKVFLECVQDMDHENMFWYRQDPGLGLRLIYFSYDVKMKEKGDIPEGYSVSREKKERFSLILESASTNQTSMYLCASSNPDRAGANVLTFGAGSRLTVL.

The V and J genes are TRBV18 and TRBJ2-5; D ambiguous. Germline assignment: CDR1 KGHSH and CDR2 LQKENI. The germline V and J ends were trimmed by 4 bases and 4 bases, with 4 bases remaining between them. This CDR3 is built from 11 residues. CDR3 protein: CASSRAETQYF. The CDR3 nucleotides read TGTGCCAGCTCACGAGCAGAGACCCAGTACTTC. The full variable domain, with the rest looked up from reference TRBV18 and TRBJ2-5, is NAGVMQNPRHLVRRRGQEARLRCSPMKGHSHVYWYRQLPEEGLKFMVYLQKENIIDESGMPKERFSAEFPKEGPSILRIQQVVRGDSAAYFCASSRAETQYFGPGTRLLVL.

CDR3 in DNA: TGTGCCAGCAGCTTAGGGCTGGCAGGGCGAAATCAGCCCCAGCATTTT. Amino acids: CASSLGLAGRNQPQHF. The rearrangement uses TRBV7-6 and TRBJ1-5, with a tentative D call TRBD1 (5 bases). The CDR3 sequence is 16 residues long. CDR1 and CDR2 (germline): SGHVS, FNYEAQ. The V end lost 1 base, the J end lost 4 bases, and 14 bases lay between the germline ends.

The rearrangement links TRBV4-1 to TRBJ1-2; D is uncertain. The germline gives CDR1 MGHRA, CDR2 YSYEKL. The CDR3 is 14 amino acids. The V and J ends lost 1 base and 7 bases respectively, with 13 bases between them. The CDR3 nucleotides are TGCGCCAGCAGCCAAGGACTGGGTTCTGTTGGCTACACCTTC. This translates into CASSQGLGSVGYTF.

A word on this clone: The junction does not match germline at one end; this may be a read error. The chain links TRBV6-5 to TRBJ1-4, with D possibly matching TRBD1 (5 bases). The germline CDR1 and CDR2 sequences are MNHEY and SVGAGI. The length of the CDR3 is 12 residues. CDR3 in DNA: TGTGCCAGTCAGGGTAGTGATGAAAAACTGCTTTTT. This codes for CASQGSDEKLLF.

The V gene is TRBV5-1, the J gene TRBJ2-5, with 7 bases fitting TRBD1. V shed 5 bases, J shed 4 bases, and the junction held 11 bases outside the gene matches. Germline lookup yields CDR1 SGHRS and CDR2 YFSETQ. The CDR3 length is 15 residues. As DNA, the CDR3 is TGCGCCAGCAGACCGGACAGGTTATTGGGAGAGACCCAGTACTTC. Protein product: CASRPDRLLGETQYF.

The table lists this clone with a count of one. The chain is built from TRBV10-1 and TRBJ1-2; perhaps TRBD1 as D (5 bases). The CDR3 loop spans 13 amino acids. Trimming removed 5 bases at V and 2 bases at J, with 9 bases between. Germline V gene data show CDR1 as WNHNN and CDR2 as SYGVQD (reference sequence). The DNA for the CDR3 is TGCGCCAGCAGTCCGGGGGTCAACTATGGCTACACCTTC. The encoded protein is CASSPGVNYGYTF.

This CDR3 is CASSPGTEQETQYF. CDR3 coding DNA: TGTGCCAGCAGCCCTGGGACAGAACAAGAGACCCAGTACTTC. J is TRBJ2-5 and V is TRBV11-3, with 7 bases aligning to TRBD1. J was trimmed by 2 bases and V by 5 bases; bases with no gene match: 5. CDR3 length: 14 residues. Germline V gene lookup returns CDR1 SGHNT and CDR2 YENEEA. The full variable domain, in which reference TRBV11-3 and TRBJ2-5 provide the parts outside the CDR3, is EAGVVQSPRYKIIEKKQPVAFWCNPISGHNTLYWYLQNLGQGPELLIRYENEEAVDDSQLPKDRFSAERLKGVDSTLKIQPAELGDSAVYLCASSPGTEQETQYFGPGTRLLVL.

The rearrangement links TRBV6-5 to TRBJ2-5; a weak D match, TRBD2 (6 bases). Trimming left V 1 base short and J 1 base short, with 10 bases between. The CDR3 consists of 15 residues. CDR1 MNHEY and CDR2 SVGAGI come from the germline V gene. This CDR3 reads CASSYFAGGQETQYF. For the CDR3, the DNA is TGTGCCAGCAGTTACTTTGCCGGGGGCCAAGAGACCCAGTACTTC.

J is TRBJ1-1 and V is TRBV30; perhaps TRBD1 as D (6 bases). The CDR3 has 12 residues. V was pared by 6 bases and J by 1 base, with 9 bases between. Germline V lookup: CDR1 GTSNPN, CDR2 SVGIG (reference sequence). The CDR3 nucleotides are TGTGCCTGTCGACAGGAGAACACTGAAGCTTTCTTT. Its translation is CACRQENTEAFF.

This chain links TRBV7-8 with TRBJ1-2; D is uncertain. The germline V and J ends were trimmed by 5 bases and 4 bases, with 14 bases remaining between them. Germline values: CDR1 SGHVS, CDR2 FQNEAQ. There are 14 residues in the CDR3. CDR3 in DNA: TGTGCCAGCAGCGAAAATCGGGGAGGCTATGGCTACACCTTC. This sequence encodes CASSENRGGYGYTF.

J is TRBJ2-7 and V is TRBV29-1; 8 bases match TRBD2. CDR1 SQVTM and CDR2 ANQGSEA come from the germline V gene. The length of the CDR3 is 15 residues. The trim removed 0 bases at V and 3 bases at J, leaving 7 bases unmatched. CDR3 loop: CSVEEATSAHYEQYF. The CDR3, as DNA: TGCAGCGTTGAAGAGGCGACTAGCGCTCACTACGAGCAGTACTTC.

This rearrangement joins TRBV7-6 to TRBJ1-1, with 8 bases fitting TRBD1. Losses at the gene ends were 5 bases for V and 4 bases for J; bases not matched to a gene: 6. Germline CDR1 SGHVS, CDR2 FNYEAQ. CDR3 length equals 14 residues. The CDR3 spells CASSPAQGGTEAFF. DNA of the CDR3: TGTGCCAGCAGCCCAGCACAGGGGGGCACTGAAGCTTTCTTT.

The gene calls are TRBV5-1 and TRBJ2-7; D might be TRBD2 (6 bases). CDR1 and CDR2 from the germline V gene are SGHRS and YFSETQ. The V end was cut by 1 base, the J end by 2 bases, with 13 bases between. This CDR3 is built from 15 residues. The CDR3 DNA follows: TGCGCCAGCAGCTTGAATCCGGGAGTCGCCTACGAGCAGTACTTC. It specifies CASSLNPGVAYEQYF.